The 5 T cell receptor beta chains in this list originate from one sample, sequenced in a study of blood T cell repertoires in COVID-19. Only in-frame clones appear in the TCRdb table, and some are missing; sequencing was by immunoSEQ multiplex PCR. The table records 20,000 to 25,000 clones, around 80% of them present only once. Material: peripheral blood. These receptor sequences come from a man older than 75 with active or convalescent COVID-19.

The V gene is TRBV5-1, the J gene TRBJ1-2; 7 bases match TRBD1. This CDR3 comprises 12 residues. J lost 4 bases, V lost 6 bases, and 3 bases had no gene match. The germline V gene encodes CDR1 SGHRS and CDR2 YFSETQ. The CDR3 loop is CASTQGSYGYTF. The CDR3 region has the DNA TGCGCCAGCACACAGGGGAGCTATGGCTACACCTTC.

The V and J genes are TRBV7-8 and TRBJ1-5; D is unclear. Germline V lookup: CDR1 SGHVS, CDR2 FQNEAQ. Trimming left V 5 bases short and J 10 bases short, with 15 bases between. The CDR3 has 13 amino acids. This CDR3 reads CASSPRMREPQHF. The DNA for the CDR3 is TGTGCCAGCAGCCCGAGAATGAGGGAACCCCAGCATTTT.

The gene calls are TRBV5-6 and TRBJ2-3; 8 bases match TRBD2. The CDR3 consists of 15 residues. Germline CDR1 and CDR2: SGHDT and YYEEEE. Trimming at V came to 2 bases and at J to 2 bases, leaving 4 bases not matched to a gene. The CDR3 loop is CASSLGGRLTDTQYF. DNA for the CDR3: TGTGCCAGCAGCTTAGGCGGGAGGCTCACAGATACGCAGTATTTT.

This clone was counted once. The V call is TRBV7-7, the J call TRBJ2-2; TRBD2 agrees at 8 bases. Germline V gene lookup returns CDR1 SSHAT and CDR2 FNYEAQ (reference sequence). The CDR3 has 16 amino acids. The J segment lost 0 bases and the V segment lost 3 bases, leaving 3 bases of the junction unmatched. This CDR3 is CASSFSAGANTGELFF. CDR3 bases: TGTGCCAGCAGCTTCTCAGCGGGAGCGAACACCGGGGAGCTGTTTTTT.

The V and J genes are TRBV7-2 and TRBJ2-1; 11 nucleotides line up with TRBD2. Germline CDR1 SGHTA, CDR2 FQGNSA. After removal of 5 bases from V and 7 bases from J, the junction contained 10 bases not matched to a gene. CDR3 size: 16 residues. CDR3 loop: CASSPIAGGHGNEQFF. Written as DNA, the CDR3 is TGTGCCAGCAGCCCTATAGCGGGGGGGCATGGGAATGAGCAGTTCTTC. Using reference TRBV7-2 and TRBJ2-1 for the parts outside the CDR3, the full variable domain is GAGVSQSPSNKVTEKGKDVELRCDPISGHTALYWYRQSLGQGLEFLIYFQGNSAPDKSGLPSDRFSAERTGGSVSTLTIQRTQQEDSAVYLCASSPIAGGHGNEQFFGPGTRLTVL.